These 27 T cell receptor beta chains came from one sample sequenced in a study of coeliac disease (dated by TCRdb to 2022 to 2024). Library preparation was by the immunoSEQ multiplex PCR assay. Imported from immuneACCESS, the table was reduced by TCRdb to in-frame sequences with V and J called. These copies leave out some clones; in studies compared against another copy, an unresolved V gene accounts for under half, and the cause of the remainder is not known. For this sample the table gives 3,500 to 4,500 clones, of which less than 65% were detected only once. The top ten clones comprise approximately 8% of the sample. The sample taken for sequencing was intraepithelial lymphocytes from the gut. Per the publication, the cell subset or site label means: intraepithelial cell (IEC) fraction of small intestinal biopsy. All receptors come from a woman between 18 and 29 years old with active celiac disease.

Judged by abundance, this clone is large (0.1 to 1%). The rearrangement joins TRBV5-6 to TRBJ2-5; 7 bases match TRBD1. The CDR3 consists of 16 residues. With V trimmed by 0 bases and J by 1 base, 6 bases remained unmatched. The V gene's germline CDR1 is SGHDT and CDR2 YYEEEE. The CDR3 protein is CASSLGRTGGQETQYF. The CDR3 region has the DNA TGTGCCAGCAGCTTGGGGCGGACAGGAGGCCAAGAGACCCAGTACTTC.

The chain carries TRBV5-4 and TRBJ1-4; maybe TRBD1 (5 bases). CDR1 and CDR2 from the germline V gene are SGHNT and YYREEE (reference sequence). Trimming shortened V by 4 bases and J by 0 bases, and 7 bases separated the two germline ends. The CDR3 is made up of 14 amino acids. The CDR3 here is CASSRQSTNEKLFF. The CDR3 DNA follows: TGTGCCAGCAGCCGACAGTCAACTAATGAAAAACTGTTTTTT.

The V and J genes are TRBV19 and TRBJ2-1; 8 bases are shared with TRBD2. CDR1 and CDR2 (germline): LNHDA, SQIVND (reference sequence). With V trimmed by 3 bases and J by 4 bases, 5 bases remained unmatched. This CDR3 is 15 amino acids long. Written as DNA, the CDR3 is TGTGCCAGTAGTATCCGTAGCGGGAAATACAATGAGCAGTTCTTC. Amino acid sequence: CASSIRSGKYNEQFF. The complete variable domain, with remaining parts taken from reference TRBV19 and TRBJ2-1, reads DGGITQSPKYLFRKEGQNVTLSCEQNLNHDAMYWYRQDPGQGLRLIYYSQIVNDFQKGDIAEGYSVSREKKESFPLTVTSAQKNPTAFYLCASSIRSGKYNEQFFGPGTRLTVL.

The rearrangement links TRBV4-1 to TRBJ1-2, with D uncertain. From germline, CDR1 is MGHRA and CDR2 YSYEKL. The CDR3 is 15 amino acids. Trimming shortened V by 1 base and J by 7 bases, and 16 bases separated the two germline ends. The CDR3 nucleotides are TGCGCCAGCAGCCAAGCCCGGTCGCCCCGGGGTGGCTACACCTTC. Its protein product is CASSQARSPRGGYTF.

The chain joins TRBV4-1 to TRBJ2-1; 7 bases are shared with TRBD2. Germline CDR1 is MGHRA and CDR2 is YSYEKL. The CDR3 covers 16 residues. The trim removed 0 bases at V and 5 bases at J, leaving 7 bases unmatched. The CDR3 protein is CASSQEGRGTNNEQFF. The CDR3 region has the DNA TGCGCCAGCAGCCAAGAAGGGAGGGGAACTAACAATGAGCAGTTCTTC.

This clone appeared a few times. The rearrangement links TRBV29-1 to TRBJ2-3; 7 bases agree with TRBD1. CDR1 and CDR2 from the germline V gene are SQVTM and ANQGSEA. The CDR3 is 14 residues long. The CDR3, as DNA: TGCAGTCGGGACAGTTCTACTAGCACAGATACGCAGTATTTT. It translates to CSRDSSTSTDTQYF.

The CDR3, as DNA: TGTGCCAGCAGCTTACAGGGACAGGGGGCATCACCCCTCCACTTT. Residues: CASSLQGQGASPLHF. The V gene is TRBV7-3, the J gene TRBJ1-6, with 12 bases aligning to TRBD1. Germline V gene sequence: CDR1 SGHTA, CDR2 FQGTGA. This CDR3 has 15 amino acids. The V and J ends lost 2 bases and 10 bases, in that order; junction bases with no gene match: 3. The full variable domain, rest sourced from reference TRBV7-3 and TRBJ1-6, is GAGVSQTPSNKVTEKGKYVELRCDPISGHTALYWYRQSLGQGPEFLIYFQGTGAADDSGLPNDRFFAVRPEGSVSTLKIQRTERGDSAVYLCASSLQGQGASPLHFGNGTRLTVT.

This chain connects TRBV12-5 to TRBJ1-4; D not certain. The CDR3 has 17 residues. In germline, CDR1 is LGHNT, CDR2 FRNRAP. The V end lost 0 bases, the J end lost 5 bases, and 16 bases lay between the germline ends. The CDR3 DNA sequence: TGTGCTAGTGGTTTGGTACCGGGGATGGCTAACAATGAAAAACTGTTTTTT. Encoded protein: CASGLVPGMANNEKLFF.

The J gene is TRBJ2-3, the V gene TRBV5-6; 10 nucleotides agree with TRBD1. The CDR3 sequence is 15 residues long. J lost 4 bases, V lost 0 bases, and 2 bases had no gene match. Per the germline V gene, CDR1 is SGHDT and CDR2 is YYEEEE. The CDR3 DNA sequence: TGTGCCAGCAGCTTGGAGACAGGGGGCGCAGATACGCAGTATTTT. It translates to CASSLETGGADTQYF. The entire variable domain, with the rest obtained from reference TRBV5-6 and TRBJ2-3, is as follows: DAGVTQSPTHLIKTRGQQVTLRCSPKSGHDTVSWYQQALGQGPQFIFQYYEEEERQRGNFPDRFSGHQFPNYSSELNVNALLLGDSALYLCASSLETGGADTQYFGPGTRLTVL.

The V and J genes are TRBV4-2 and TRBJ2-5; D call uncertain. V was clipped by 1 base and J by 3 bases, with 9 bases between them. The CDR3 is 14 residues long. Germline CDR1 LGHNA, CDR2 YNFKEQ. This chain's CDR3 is CASSQGLGEETQYF. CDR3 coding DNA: TGTGCCAGCAGCCAAGGTCTAGGAGAAGAGACCCAGTACTTC.

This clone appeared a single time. Written as DNA, the CDR3 is TGTGCCAGCAGTGAAGGGCACGGGACAGATACGCAGTATTTT. It codes for CASSEGHGTDTQYF. The chain uses TRBV6-1 and TRBJ2-3, with unresolved D. CDR1 MNHNS and CDR2 SASEGT come from the germline V gene. This CDR3 comprises 14 residues. V dropped 1 base and J dropped 3 bases, with 8 bases sitting between them.

The CDR3 DNA sequence: TGTGCCAGCAGCCAAGGAGTAGGACTCTGGAACACTGAAGCTTTCTTT. This translates into CASSQGVGLWNTEAFF. This rearrangement joins TRBV14 to TRBJ1-1; no reliable D call. Trimming took 1 base from V and 1 from J, leaving 13 bases between them. Germline lookup yields CDR1 SGHDN and CDR2 FVKESK. This CDR3 comprises 16 residues.

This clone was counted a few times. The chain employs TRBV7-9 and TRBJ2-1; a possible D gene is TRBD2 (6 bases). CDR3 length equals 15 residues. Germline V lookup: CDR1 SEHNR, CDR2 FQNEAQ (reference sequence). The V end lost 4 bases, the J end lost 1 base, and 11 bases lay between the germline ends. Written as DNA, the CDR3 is TGTGCCAGCAGCTCCGTCAGCGGGTCCTACAATGAGCAGTTCTTC. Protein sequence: CASSSVSGSYNEQFF.

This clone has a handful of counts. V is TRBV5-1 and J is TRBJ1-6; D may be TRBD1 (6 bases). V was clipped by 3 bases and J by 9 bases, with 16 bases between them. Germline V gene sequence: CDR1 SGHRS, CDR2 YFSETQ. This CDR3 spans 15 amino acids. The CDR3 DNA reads TGCGCCAGCAGCTCGGGGACACCCGTGGGTTCACCCCTCCACTTT. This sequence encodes CASSSGTPVGSPLHF.

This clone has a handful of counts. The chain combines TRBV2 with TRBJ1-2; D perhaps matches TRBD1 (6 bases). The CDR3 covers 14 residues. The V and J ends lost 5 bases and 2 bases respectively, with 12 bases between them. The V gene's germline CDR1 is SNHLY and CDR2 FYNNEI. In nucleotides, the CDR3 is TGTGCCAGCAGTTACGGACAGCCCAACTATGGCTACACCTTC. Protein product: CASSYGQPNYGYTF.

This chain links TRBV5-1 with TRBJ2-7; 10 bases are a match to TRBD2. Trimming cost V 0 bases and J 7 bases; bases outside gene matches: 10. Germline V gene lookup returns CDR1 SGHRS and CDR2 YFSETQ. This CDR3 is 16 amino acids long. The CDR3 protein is CASSLAVLAGVEEQYF. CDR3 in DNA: TGCGCCAGCAGCTTGGCCGTCCTAGCGGGGGTCGAGGAGCAGTACTTC.

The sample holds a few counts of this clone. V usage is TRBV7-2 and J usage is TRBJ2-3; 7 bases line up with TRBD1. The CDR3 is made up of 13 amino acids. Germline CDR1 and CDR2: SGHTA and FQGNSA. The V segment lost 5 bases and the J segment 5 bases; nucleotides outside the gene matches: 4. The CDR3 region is CASSIRTGDTQYF. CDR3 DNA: TGTGCCAGCAGCATCAGGACAGGAGATACGCAGTATTTT.

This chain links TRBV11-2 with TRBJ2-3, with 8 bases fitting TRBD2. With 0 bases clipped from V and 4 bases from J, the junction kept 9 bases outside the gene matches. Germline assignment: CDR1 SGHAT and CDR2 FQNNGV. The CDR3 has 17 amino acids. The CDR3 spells CASSLEASGPRADTQYF. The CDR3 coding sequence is TGTGCCAGCAGCTTAGAGGCTAGCGGGCCCCGCGCAGATACGCAGTATTTT. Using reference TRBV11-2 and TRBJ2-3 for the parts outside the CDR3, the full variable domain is EAGVAQSPRYKIIEKRQSVAFWCNPISGHATLYWYQQILGQGPKLLIQFQNNGVVDDSQLPKDRFSAERLKGVDSTLKIQPAKLEDSAVYLCASSLEASGPRADTQYFGPGTRLTVL.

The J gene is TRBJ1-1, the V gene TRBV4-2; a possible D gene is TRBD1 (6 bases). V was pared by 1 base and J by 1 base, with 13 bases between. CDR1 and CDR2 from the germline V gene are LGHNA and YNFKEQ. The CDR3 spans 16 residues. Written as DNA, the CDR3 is TGTGCCAGCAGCCAAGTCCCTGGACAGACGAACACTGAAGCTTTCTTT. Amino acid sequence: CASSQVPGQTNTEAFF.

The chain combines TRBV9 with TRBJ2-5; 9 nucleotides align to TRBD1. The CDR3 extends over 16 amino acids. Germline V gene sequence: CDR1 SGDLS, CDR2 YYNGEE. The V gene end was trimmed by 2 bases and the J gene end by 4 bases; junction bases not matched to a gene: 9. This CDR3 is CASSVEQGASGETQYF. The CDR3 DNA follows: TGTGCCAGCAGCGTGGAACAGGGGGCCTCGGGAGAGACCCAGTACTTC.

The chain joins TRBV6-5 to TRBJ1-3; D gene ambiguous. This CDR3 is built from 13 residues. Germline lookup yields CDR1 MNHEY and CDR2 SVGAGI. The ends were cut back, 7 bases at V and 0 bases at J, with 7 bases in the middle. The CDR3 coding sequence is TGTGCCAGCACCCCCTACTCTGGAAACACCATATATTTT. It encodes CASTPYSGNTIYF.

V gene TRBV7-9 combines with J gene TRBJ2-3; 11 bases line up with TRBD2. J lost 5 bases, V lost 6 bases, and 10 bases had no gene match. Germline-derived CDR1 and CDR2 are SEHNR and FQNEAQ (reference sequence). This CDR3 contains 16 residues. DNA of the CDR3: TGTGCCAGCAGTTACCGACTAGCGGGGAGGATAGATACGCAGTATTTT. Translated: CASSYRLAGRIDTQYF.

CDR3 sequence (DNA): TGTGCCAGCAGCAGAGGACTAGCGGGGGGGCCTGGCAATGAGCAGTTCTTC. Its translation is CASSRGLAGGPGNEQFF. The chain carries TRBV7-9 and TRBJ2-1, with 15 bases lining up with TRBD2. The CDR3 is 17 residues long. V shed 5 bases, J shed 6 bases, and the junction held 8 bases outside the gene matches. Germline V CDR1 and CDR2: SEHNR, FQNEAQ (reference sequence).

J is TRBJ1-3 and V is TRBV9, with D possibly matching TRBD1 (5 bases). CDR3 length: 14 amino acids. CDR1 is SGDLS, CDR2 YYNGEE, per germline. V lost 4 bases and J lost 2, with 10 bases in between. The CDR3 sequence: CASSPGTTGNTIYF. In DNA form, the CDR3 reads TGTGCCAGCAGCCCTGGGACTACTGGAAACACCATATATTTT. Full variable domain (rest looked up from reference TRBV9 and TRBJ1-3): DSGVTQTPKHLITATGQRVTLRCSPRSGDLSVYWYQQSLDQGLQFLIQYYNGEERAKGNILERFSAQQFPDLHSELNLSSLELGDSALYFCASSPGTTGNTIYFGEGSWLTVV.

The CDR3 region is CASSPPPQRGQETQYF. The CDR3 coding sequence is TGTGCCAGCAGTCCTCCCCCCCAGCGGGGGCAAGAGACCCAGTACTTC. The V call is TRBV27, the J call TRBJ2-5; 8 positions agree with TRBD2. The CDR3 has 16 residues. V lost 5 bases and J lost 2; bases outside the gene matches: 10. CDR1 and CDR2 from the germline V gene are MNHEY and SMNVEV (reference sequence).

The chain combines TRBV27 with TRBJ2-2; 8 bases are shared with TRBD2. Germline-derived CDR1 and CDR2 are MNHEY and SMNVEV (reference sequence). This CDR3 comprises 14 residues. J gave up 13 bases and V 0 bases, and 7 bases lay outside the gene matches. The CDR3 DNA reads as TGTGCCAGCAGTTTATCCCAACGCGGGGGGAGGCTGTTTTTT. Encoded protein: CASSLSQRGGRLFF.

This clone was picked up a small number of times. CDR3 nucleotides: TGTGCCAGCAGTGACGAGCAGGGGGTATGGTGGTCACCCCTCCACTTT. Its protein is CASSDEQGVWWSPLHF. This chain joins TRBV2 and TRBJ1-6, with 7 bases matching TRBD1. The CDR3 sequence is 16 residues long. V gave up 3 bases and J gave up 10 bases; unmatched junction bases: 12. Germline V gene sequence: CDR1 SNHLY, CDR2 FYNNEI.